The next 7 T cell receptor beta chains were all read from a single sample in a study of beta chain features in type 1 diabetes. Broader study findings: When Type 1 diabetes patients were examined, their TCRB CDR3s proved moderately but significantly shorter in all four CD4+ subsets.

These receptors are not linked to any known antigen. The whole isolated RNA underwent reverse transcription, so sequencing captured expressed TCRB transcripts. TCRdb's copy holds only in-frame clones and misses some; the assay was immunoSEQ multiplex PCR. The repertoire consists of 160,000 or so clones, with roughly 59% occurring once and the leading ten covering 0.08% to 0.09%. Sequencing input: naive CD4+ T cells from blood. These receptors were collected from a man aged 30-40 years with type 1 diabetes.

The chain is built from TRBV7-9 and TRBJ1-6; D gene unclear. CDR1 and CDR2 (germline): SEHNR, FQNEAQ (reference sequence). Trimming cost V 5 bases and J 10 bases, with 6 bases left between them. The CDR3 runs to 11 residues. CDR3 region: CASSPRSPLHF. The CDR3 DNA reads TGTGCCAGCAGCCCTCGGTCACCCCTCCACTTT. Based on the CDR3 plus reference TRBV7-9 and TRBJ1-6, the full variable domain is DTGVSQNPRHKITKRGQNVTFRCDPISEHNRLYWYRQTLGQGPEFLTYFQNEAQLEKSRLLSDRFSAERPKGSFSTLEIQRTEQGDSAMYLCASSPRSPLHFGNGTRLTVT.

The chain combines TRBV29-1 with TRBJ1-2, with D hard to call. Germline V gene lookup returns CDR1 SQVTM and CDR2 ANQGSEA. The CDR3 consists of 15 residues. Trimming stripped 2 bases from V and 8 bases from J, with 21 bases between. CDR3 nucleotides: TGCAGCGTTGAATCAGCGGGATTCTGGGATGGCGGCTACACCTTC. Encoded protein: CSVESAGFWDGGYTF.

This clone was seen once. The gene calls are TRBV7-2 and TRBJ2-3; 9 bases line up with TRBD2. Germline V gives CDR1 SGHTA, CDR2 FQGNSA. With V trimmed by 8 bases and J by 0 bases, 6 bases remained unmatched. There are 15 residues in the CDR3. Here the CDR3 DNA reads TGTGCCAGCGGCCTTAGCGGGGGTAGCACAGATACGCAGTATTTT. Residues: CASGLSGGSTDTQYF.

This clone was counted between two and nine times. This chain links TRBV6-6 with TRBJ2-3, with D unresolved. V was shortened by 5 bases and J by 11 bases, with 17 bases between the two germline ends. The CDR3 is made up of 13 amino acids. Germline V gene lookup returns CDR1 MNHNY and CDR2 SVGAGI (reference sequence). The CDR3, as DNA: TGTGCCAGCAGTCGCCTGACCGCGTCATGGCAGTATTTT. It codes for CASSRLTASWQYF.

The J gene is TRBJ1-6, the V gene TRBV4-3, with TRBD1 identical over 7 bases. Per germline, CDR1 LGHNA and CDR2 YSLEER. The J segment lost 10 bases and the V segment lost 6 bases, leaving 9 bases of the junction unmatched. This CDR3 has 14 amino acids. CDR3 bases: TGCGCCAGCAGTCCTGACAGGGCAGGCTCACCCCTCCACTTT. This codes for CASSPDRAGSPLHF.

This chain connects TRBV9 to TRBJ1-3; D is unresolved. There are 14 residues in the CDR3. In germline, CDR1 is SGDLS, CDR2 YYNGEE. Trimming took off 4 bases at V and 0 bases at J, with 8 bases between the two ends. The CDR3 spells CASSSRASGNTIYF. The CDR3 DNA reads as TGTGCCAGCAGCTCCCGGGCCTCTGGAAACACCATATATTTT.

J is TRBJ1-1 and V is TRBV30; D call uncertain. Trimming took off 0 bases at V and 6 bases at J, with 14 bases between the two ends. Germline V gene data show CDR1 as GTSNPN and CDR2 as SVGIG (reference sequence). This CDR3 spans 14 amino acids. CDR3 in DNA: TGTGCCTGGAGTGTCACCGGGGTCAATTCTGAAGCTTTCTTT. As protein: CAWSVTGVNSEAFF.